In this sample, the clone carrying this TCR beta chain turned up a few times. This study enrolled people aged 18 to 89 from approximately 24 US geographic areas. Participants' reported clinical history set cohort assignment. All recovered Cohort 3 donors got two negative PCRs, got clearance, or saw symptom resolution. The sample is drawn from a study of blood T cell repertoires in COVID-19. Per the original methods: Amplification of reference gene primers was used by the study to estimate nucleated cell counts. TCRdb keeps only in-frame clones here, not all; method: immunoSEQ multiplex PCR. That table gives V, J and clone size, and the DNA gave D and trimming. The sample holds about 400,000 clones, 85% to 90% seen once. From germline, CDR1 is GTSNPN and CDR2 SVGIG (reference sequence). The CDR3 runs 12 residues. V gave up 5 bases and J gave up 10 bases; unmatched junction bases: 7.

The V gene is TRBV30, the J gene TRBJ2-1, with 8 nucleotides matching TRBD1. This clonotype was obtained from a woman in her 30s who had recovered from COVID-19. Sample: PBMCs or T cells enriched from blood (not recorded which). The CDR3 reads CAWGTGTEEQFF. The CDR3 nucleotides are TGTGCCTGGGGGACAGGTACGGAGGAGCAGTTCTTC.